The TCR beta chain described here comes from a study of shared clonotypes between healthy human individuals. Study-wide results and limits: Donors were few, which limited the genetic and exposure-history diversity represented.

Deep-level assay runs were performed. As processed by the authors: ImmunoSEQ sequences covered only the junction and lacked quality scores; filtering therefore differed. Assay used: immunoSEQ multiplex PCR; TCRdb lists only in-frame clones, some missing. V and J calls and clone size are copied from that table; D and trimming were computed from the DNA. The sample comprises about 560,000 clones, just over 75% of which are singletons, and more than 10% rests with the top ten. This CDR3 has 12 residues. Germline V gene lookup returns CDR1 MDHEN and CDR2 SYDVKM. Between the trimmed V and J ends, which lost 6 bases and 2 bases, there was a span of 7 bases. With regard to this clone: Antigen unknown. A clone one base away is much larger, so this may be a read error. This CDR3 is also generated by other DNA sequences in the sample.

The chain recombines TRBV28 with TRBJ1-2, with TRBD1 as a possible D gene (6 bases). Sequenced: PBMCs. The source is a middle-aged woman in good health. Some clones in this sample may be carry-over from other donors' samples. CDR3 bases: TGTGCCAGCAGAACAGGGAACTATGGCTACACCTTC. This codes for CASRTGNYGYTF.